This is a list of T cell receptor beta chains from one sample in a study of cytomegalovirus exposure and HLA in healthy donors. The table came from immunoSEQ multiplex PCR; TCRdb's copy has only in-frame clones and leaves some out. This table has 150,000 to 200,000 clones, over 60% appearing once. The material sequenced was PBMCs. These receptors were obtained from a girl under 18 in good health and CMV-seronegative. The CDR3 runs from the conserved cysteine through the conserved F or W. D genes are given only for firm matches. The listing skips clone size in some rows; elsewhere it reads once, few, many or a size class.

V	J	size	D	CDR3	DNA
TRBV18	TRBJ2-5	NA	NA	CASSGQHQETQYF	TGTGCCAGCTCTGGACAGCACCAAGAGACCCAGTACTTC
TRBV11-3	TRBJ2-2	NA	NA	CASSFGRGNTGELFF	TGTGCCAGCAGCTTCGGCAGGGGTAACACCGGGGAGCTGTTTTTT
TRBV5-6	TRBJ2-5	NA	TRBD2	CASSLERGIQEAQYF	TGTGCCAGCAGCTTGGAGCGGGGCATACAAGAGGCCCAGTACTTC
TRBV6-4	TRBJ1-4	NA	TRBD1	CASSPGTGDEKLFF	TGTGCCAGCAGTCCCGGGACAGGGGATGAAAAACTGTTTTTT
TRBV19	TRBJ1-1	NA	NA	CASTDRRQNTEAFF	TGTGCCAGTACTGACCGACGACAGAACACTGAAGCTTTCTTT
TRBV5-5	TRBJ2-5	NA	TRBD2	CASSFSSERGGRETQYF	TGTGCCAGCAGCTTTTCTTCGGAGCGGGGGGGAAGAGAGACCCAGTACTTC
TRBV5-6	TRBJ2-7	NA	NA	CATSNREGYEQYF	TGTGCCACCTCTAACAGGGAGGGCTACGAGCAGTACTTC
TRBV30	TRBJ1-5	NA	NA	CAWSPGIPNHQPQHF	TGTGCCTGGAGTCCAGGGATCCCAAACCATCAGCCCCAGCATTTT
TRBV14	TRBJ2-7	NA	NA	CASSQGLSSTEQYF	TGTGCCAGCAGCCAAGGACTAAGCAGTACCGAGCAGTACTTC
TRBV5-6	TRBJ2-7	NA	TRBD1	CASSLTDRVYEQYF	TGTGCCAGCAGCTTGACGGACAGGGTCTACGAGCAGTACTTC
TRBV5-1	TRBJ2-1	NA	NA	CASSPLPGSYNEQFF	TGCGCCAGCAGCCCATTACCGGGTTCCTACAATGAGCAGTTCTTC
TRBV27	TRBJ2-3	once	NA	CASRPGEGSTDTQYF	TGTGCCAGCAGGCCAGGGGAGGGGTCCACAGATACGCAGTATTTT
TRBV19	TRBJ1-5	NA	TRBD1	CASSATGGHQPQHF	TGTGCCAGTAGTGCCACAGGGGGGCATCAGCCCCAGCATTTT
TRBV16	TRBJ1-1	NA	NA	CASSLGTLNTEAFF	TGTGCCAGCAGCCTAGGGACATTGAACACTGAAGCTTTCTTT
TRBV10-2	TRBJ2-7	NA	TRBD2	CASSSTGTSAGGTAYEQYF	TGCGCCAGCAGTTCCACCGGGACTAGCGCGGGTGGTACGGCCTACGAGCAGTACTTC
TRBV18	TRBJ1-1	NA	NA	CASSPQGGGMNTEAFF	TGTGCCAGCTCACCACAAGGGGGGGGGATGAACACTGAAGCTTTCTTT
TRBV30	TRBJ2-7	NA	TRBD2	CAWSVPTGGGAGYEQYF	TGTGCCTGGAGTGTACCCACGGGCGGGGGGGCCGGGTACGAGCAGTACTTC
TRBV2	TRBJ2-5	NA	TRBD2	CASSVAGGGTQYF	TGTGCCAGCAGTGTGGCGGGGGGCGGGACCCAGTACTTC
TRBV4-1	TRBJ2-5	few	NA	CASSQVVGSETQYF	TGCGCCAGCAGCCAAGTGGTGGGGAGCGAGACCCAGTACTTC
TRBV27	TRBJ2-2	NA	NA	CASSDQAVYTGELFF	TGTGCCAGCAGTGATCAGGCAGTCTACACCGGGGAGCTGTTTTTT
TRBV11-2	TRBJ2-5	NA	TRBD1	CASSLGTGGVGETQYF	TGTGCCAGCAGCTTAGGTACAGGGGGCGTTGGGGAGACCCAGTACTTC
TRBV11-3	TRBJ2-5	NA	NA	CASSSLGEETQYF	TGTGCCAGCAGCTCTCTCGGGGAGGAGACCCAGTACTTC
TRBV9	TRBJ2-2	NA	NA	CASSAGTSSTGELFF	TGTGCCAGCAGCGCCGGGACTTCCTCCACCGGGGAGCTGTTTTTT
TRBV9	TRBJ2-3	NA	NA	CASSVGLRDTQYF	TGTGCCAGCAGCGTAGGTCTGAGGGATACGCAGTATTTT
TRBV18	TRBJ1-3	NA	NA	CASSPDSSGNTIYF	TGTGCCAGCTCCCCTGACAGCTCTGGAAACACCATATATTTT
TRBV6-4	TRBJ1-5	NA	NA	CASSEGSGQPQHF	TGTGCCAGCAGTGAGGGTTCGGGGCAGCCCCAGCATTTT
TRBV19	TRBJ1-5	NA	NA	CASSIDPYSNQPQHF	TGTGCCAGTAGTATAGATCCCTATAGCAATCAGCCCCAGCATTTT
TRBV6-5	TRBJ1-1	few	TRBD1	CASSYGTGGGTEAFF	TGTGCCAGCAGTTACGGGACAGGGGGCGGCACTGAAGCTTTCTTT
TRBV5-1	TRBJ1-1	NA	NA	CASSPSVPVEAFF	TGCGCCAGCAGCCCCTCGGTTCCGGTTGAAGCTTTCTTT
TRBV5-4	TRBJ2-3	NA	TRBD1	CASSYGQGSTDTQYF	TGTGCCAGCAGCTACGGACAGGGGAGCACAGATACGCAGTATTTT
TRBV5-1	TRBJ2-7	NA	NA	CASSLVRDRISYEQYF	TGCGCCAGCAGCTTGGTCCGAGACAGAATCTCCTACGAGCAGTACTTC
TRBV28	TRBJ1-5	NA	NA	CASKGGSNQPQHF	TGTGCCAGCAAAGGGGGTAGCAATCAGCCCCAGCATTTT
TRBV7-8	TRBJ1-1	NA	NA	CASSLGIGYTEAFF	TGTGCCAGCAGCTTAGGAATCGGGTACACTGAAGCTTTCTTT
TRBV25-1	TRBJ2-3	NA	NA	CASSDSREDTQYF	TGTGCCAGCAGTGACTCCCGAGAGGATACGCAGTATTTT
TRBV19	TRBJ2-7	NA	NA	CASSTNREIEQYF	TGTGCCAGTAGTACCAACAGGGAAATCGAGCAGTACTTC
TRBV5-1	TRBJ1-6	NA	NA	CASSAIRGGDSPLHF	TGCGCCAGCAGCGCTATCAGGGGAGGGGATTCACCCCTCCACTTT
TRBV5-5	TRBJ1-5	NA	NA	CASSPEGSGQPQHF	TGTGCCAGCAGCCCAGAGGGCTCCGGGCAGCCCCAGCATTTT
TRBV19	TRBJ1-4	NA	NA	CASSMSGSSDEKLFF	TGTGCCAGTAGTATGAGCGGGTCGAGTGACGAAAAACTGTTTTTT
TRBV5-1	TRBJ2-7	NA	TRBD1	CASSPSRDRVTYEQYF	TGCGCCAGCAGCCCTAGCCGGGACAGGGTCACCTACGAGCAGTACTTC
TRBV7-7	TRBJ2-2	NA	NA	CASSRTSTANTGELFF	TGTGCCAGCAGCAGAACTAGCACGGCTAACACCGGGGAGCTGTTTTTT
TRBV28	TRBJ2-1	NA	TRBD2	CASSLAGGIYNEQFF	TGTGCCAGCAGTTTAGCGGGGGGAATCTACAATGAGCAGTTCTTC
TRBV4-2	TRBJ2-1	few	NA	CASSQEGGESYNEQFF	TGTGCCAGCAGCCAAGAAGGTGGGGAGTCCTACAATGAGCAGTTCTTC
TRBV2	TRBJ1-2	NA	TRBD1	CASSEIQGAEAGYTF	TGTGCCAGCAGTGAAATTCAGGGGGCGGAAGCTGGCTACACCTTC
TRBV5-1	TRBJ1-5	few	NA	CASSPDPGSNQPQHF	TGCGCCAGCAGCCCAGATCCGGGTAGCAATCAGCCCCAGCATTTT
TRBV15	TRBJ1-1	NA	NA	CATSGRLAEAFF	TGTGCCACCAGCGGGAGGCTCGCTGAAGCTTTCTTT
TRBV4-2	TRBJ2-5	NA	TRBD2	CASSQDSSGGEETQYF	TGTGCCAGCAGCCAAGATAGTAGCGGGGGAGAAGAGACCCAGTACTTC
TRBV7-9	TRBJ2-7	NA	NA	CASSPVRNYEQYF	TGTGCCAGCAGCCCAGTCCGTAATTACGAGCAGTACTTC
TRBV6-1	TRBJ2-7	few	NA	CATTGLRGYEQYF	TGTGCCACTACGGGGCTAAGGGGGTACGAGCAGTACTTC
TRBV20-1	TRBJ2-5	NA	NA	CSASFVETQYF	TGCAGTGCTAGTTTCGTAGAGACCCAGTACTTC
TRBV5-1	TRBJ2-2	NA	TRBD2	CASSSGTGELFF	TGCGCCAGCAGCAGCGGGACGGGCGAGCTGTTTTTT
TRBV6-5	TRBJ1-4	NA	NA	CASSNPGEVYSF	TGTGCCAGCAGTAACCCGGGGGAGGTCTACTCCTTT
TRBV5-6	TRBJ1-3	NA	TRBD1	CASSSPRDRVSGNTIYF	TGTGCCAGCAGCTCCCCCCGGGACAGGGTCTCTGGAAACACCATATATTTT
TRBV2	TRBJ2-1	NA	TRBD1	CASMRTGYEQFF	TGTGCCAGCATGAGGACAGGGTATGAGCAGTTCTTC
TRBV5-6	TRBJ1-4	few	NA	CASSLVGVEEKLFF	TGTGCCAGCAGCTTAGTCGGGGTCGAGGAAAAACTGTTTTTT
TRBV11-2	TRBJ2-3	once	NA	CASSLGSGGNTQYF	TGTGCCAGCAGCTTAGGTTCTGGGGGGAATACGCAGTATTTT